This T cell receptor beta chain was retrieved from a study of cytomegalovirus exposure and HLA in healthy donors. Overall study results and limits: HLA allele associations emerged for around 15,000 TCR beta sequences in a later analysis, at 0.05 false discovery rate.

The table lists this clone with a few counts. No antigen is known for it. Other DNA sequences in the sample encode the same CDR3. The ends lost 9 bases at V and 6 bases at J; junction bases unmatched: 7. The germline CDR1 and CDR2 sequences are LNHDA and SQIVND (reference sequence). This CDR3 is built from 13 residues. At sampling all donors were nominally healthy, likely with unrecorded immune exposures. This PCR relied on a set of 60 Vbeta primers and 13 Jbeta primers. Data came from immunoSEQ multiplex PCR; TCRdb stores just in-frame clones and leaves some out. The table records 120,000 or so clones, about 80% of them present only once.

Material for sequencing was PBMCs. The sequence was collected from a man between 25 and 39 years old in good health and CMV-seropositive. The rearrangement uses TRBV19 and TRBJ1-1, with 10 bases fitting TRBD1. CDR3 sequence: CASSRDRGPEAFF. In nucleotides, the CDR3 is TGTGCCAGCTCACGGGACAGGGGCCCTGAAGCTTTCTTT. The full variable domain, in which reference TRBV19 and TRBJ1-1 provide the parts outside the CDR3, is DGGITQSPKYLFRKEGQNVTLSCEQNLNHDAMYWYRQDPGQGLRLIYYSQIVNDFQKGDIAEGYSVSREKKESFPLTVTSAQKNPTAFYLCASSRDRGPEAFFGQGTRLTVV.